This T cell receptor (beta chain) was identified in a study of T cells in localized non-small cell lung cancer. Concerning this clone itself: The antigen is undetermined. Other DNA sequences in the same sample also yield this CDR3.

Some clones are missing from TCRdb's copy, which holds only in-frame ones; the method was immunoSEQ multiplex PCR. The sample has about 28,000 clones, more than 65% seen once. Study-wide results and caveats: Detection in adjacent lung was observed for a median around 59 of the top 100 tumor clones.

Trimming at V came to 0 bases and at J to 5 bases, leaving 2 bases not matched to a gene. The germline V gene encodes CDR1 SGHRS and CDR2 YFSETQ. The CDR3 consists of 14 residues. The sample in question was peripheral blood mononuclear cells, obtained before any cancer treatment. The clonotype comes from a man between 40 and 69 years old with stage III lung adenocarcinoma. The chain uses TRBV5-1 and TRBJ2-5; 9 bases agree with TRBD2. The CDR3 region has the DNA TGCGCCAGCAGCTTGGAACTAGCGGGCGAGACCCAGTACTTC. It yields the protein CASSLELAGETQYF.